These 25 T cell receptor beta chains share one sample of origin, sequenced in a study of blood T cells in healthy people across ages. The use of a sample-barcoded 5' primer and a J-beta primer mix characterized a second PCR of about 7 to 12 cycles. TCRdb recomputed calls from the 5' RACE reads with MiXCR, one row per CDR3 protein. The profile shows more than 650,000 distinct CDR3 sequences, roughly 20% of them singletons. Sequencing was done on a sample of blood. The receptors come from a man in his 70s in good health.

There are a few counts of this clonotype. This may be a read error: a much more frequent sequence differs by one nucleotide. The chain is built from TRBV2 and TRBJ2-5, with 9 bases identical to TRBD2. The germline V gene encodes CDR1 SNHLY and CDR2 FYNNEI. CDR3 length equals 13 residues. The CDR3 sequence: CAGRPGLAETQYF. In nucleotides, the CDR3 is TGTGCCGGCAGGCCGGGACTAGCAGAGACCCAGTACTTC.

The V call is TRBV6-5, the J call TRBJ2-3, with D possibly matching TRBD1 (6 bases). Trimming stripped 0 bases from V and 5 bases from J, with 21 bases between. Germline V gives CDR1 MNHEY, CDR2 SVGAGI. The CDR3 consists of 18 residues. As DNA, the CDR3 is TGTGCCAGCAGTTACTCGGGACGTCAATGGGGACAAATAGATACGCAGTATTTT. This translates into CASSYSGRQWGQIDTQYF.

This clonotype was detected a few times. The rearrangement joins TRBV30 to TRBJ2-2; tentative D call: TRBD2 (5 bases). The V gene lost 0 bases and the J gene lost 3 bases, with 14 bases spanning the gap. CDR1 is GTSNPN, CDR2 SVGIG, per germline (reference sequence). The CDR3 runs 16 residues. CDR3 in amino acids: CAWSVGLATYTGELFF. CDR3 nucleotide sequence: TGTGCCTGGAGTGTAGGCCTAGCCACATACACCGGGGAGCTGTTTTTT.

In its sample, this clonotype was seen a few times. The rearrangement links TRBV29-1 to TRBJ1-2; possibly TRBD1 for D (5 bases). V lost 4 bases and J lost 7, with 13 bases in between. Germline V gives CDR1 SQVTM, CDR2 ANQGSEA. The CDR3 covers 12 residues. DNA for the CDR3: TGCAGCGTTGGGCCACAGGTTTCTGGCTACACCTTC. Protein: CSVGPQVSGYTF.

This clonotype was found a few times. The rearrangement joins TRBV10-2 to TRBJ2-7; the D call may be TRBD1 or TRBD2 (5 bases each). Germline V gives CDR1 WSHSY, CDR2 SAAADI. V lost 1 base and J 0 bases, leaving 13 bases between the germline ends. This CDR3 comprises 16 residues. The CDR3 spells CASSEYRGRASYEQYF. For the CDR3, the DNA is TGCGCCAGCAGTGAGTACCGGGGACGAGCCTCCTACGAGCAGTACTTC.

This clonotype was picked up many times. The J gene is TRBJ1-6, the V gene TRBV4-1; D is uncertain. V lost 1 base and J 7 bases, leaving 20 bases between the germline ends. The CDR3 has 18 amino acids. The V gene's germline CDR1 is MGHRA and CDR2 YSYEKL. The chain's CDR3 is CASSQGILRRDGNSPLHF. CDR3 in DNA: TGCGCCAGCAGCCAAGGAATTCTCCGCCGCGATGGGAATTCACCCCTCCACTTT.

This clonotype was counted only a few times. The CDR3 spells CASSLRSGDLQETQYF. CDR3 bases: TGTGCCAGCAGCTTAAGGTCTGGGGACCTCCAAGAGACCCAGTACTTC. The rearrangement uses TRBV7-9 and TRBJ2-5, with D tentatively TRBD1 or TRBD2 (5 bases each). V was trimmed by 2 bases and J by 1 base, leaving 14 bases between them. The CDR3 length is 16 residues. Germline values: CDR1 SEHNR, CDR2 FQNEAQ (reference sequence).

This clonotype has just a few counts. The chain combines TRBV25-1 with TRBJ1-6; D gene ambiguous. V was clipped by 4 bases and J by 9 bases, with 10 bases between them. Germline V gene sequence: CDR1 MGHDK, CDR2 SYGVNS. The CDR3 runs 13 residues. The CDR3 nucleotides read TGTGCCAGCAGTGTTGGGTGGGGTTCACCCCTCCACTTT. This codes for CASSVGWGSPLHF.

The chain combines TRBV9 with TRBJ2-1; unclear D gene. TRBJ2-5 explains the end of the DNA better; the J call may be wrong. In germline, CDR1 is SGDLS, CDR2 YYNGEE. This CDR3 is 13 amino acids long. CDR3 in amino acids: CASSIRTQETQYF. The CDR3 DNA sequence: TGTGCCAGCAGCATTAGAACTCAAGAGACCCAGTACTTC.

This clonotype was counted between two and nine times. The chain couples TRBV12-3 or TRBV12-4 to TRBJ2-4, with D perhaps being TRBD1 or TRBD2 (6 bases each). The CDR3 has 14 amino acids. Trimming removed 8 bases at V and 7 bases at J, with 18 bases between. In nucleotides, the CDR3 is TGTGCCAGCTCCTTTCGGGGGCGCGGGAACATTCAGTACTTC. It translates to CASSFRGRGNIQYF.

The rearrangement uses TRBV6-5 and TRBJ1-1, with D unclear. CDR1 is MNHEY, CDR2 SVGAGI, per germline. This CDR3 is 15 amino acids long. V lost 2 bases and J 1 base, leaving 11 bases between the germline ends. In DNA form, the CDR3 reads TGTGCCAGCAGTTACGGGCGACCCGAGAACACTGAAGCTTTCTTT. Encoded protein: CASSYGRPENTEAFF.

This clonotype was observed a handful of times. J is TRBJ2-1 and V is TRBV24-1; D might be TRBD2 (6 bases). Germline-derived CDR1 and CDR2 are KGHDR and SFDVKD. Trimming shortened V by 4 bases and J by 7 bases, and 16 bases separated the two germline ends. This CDR3 spans 15 amino acids. The CDR3 spells CATSDPRGTANEQFF. CDR3 in DNA: TGTGCCACCAGTGACCCCCGAGGGACTGCTAATGAGCAGTTCTTC.

The table lists this clonotype with a few counts. The chain joins TRBV11-2 to TRBJ2-1; TRBD2 agrees at 8 bases. Trimming cost V 3 bases and J 7 bases; bases outside gene matches: 8. CDR1 is SGHAT, CDR2 FQNNGV, per germline. This CDR3 is built from 15 residues. The CDR3 sequence: CASSLRGDFWNEQFF. The CDR3 DNA is TGTGCCAGCAGCTTGCGGGGGGATTTCTGGAATGAGCAGTTCTTC.

The CDR3 loop reads CASSGRTGHQPQHF. CDR3 coding DNA: TGTGCCAGCAGCGGCAGGACAGGGCATCAGCCCCAGCATTTT. This rearrangement joins TRBV7-2 to TRBJ1-5; 8 nucleotides line up with TRBD1. CDR3 size: 14 residues. The trim removed 5 bases at V and 5 bases at J, leaving 5 bases unmatched. Germline V gives CDR1 SGHTA, CDR2 FQGNSA.

This chain joins TRBV20-1 and TRBJ1-4, with D maybe TRBD1 (5 bases). V shed 5 bases and J shed 0 bases, with 10 bases lying between them. CDR1 is DFQATT, CDR2 SNEGSKA, per germline (reference sequence). The CDR3 spans 14 residues. CDR3 coding DNA: TGCAGTGCTTTGGGGACGCCAACTAATGAAAAACTGTTTTTT. This gives the protein CSALGTPTNEKLFF.

The V call is TRBV21-1, the J call TRBJ1-1. TRBV21-1 counts as a pseudogene. The CDR3 loop spans 17 amino acids. This CDR3 is CASSRRSSRQENTEAFF. The CDR3 bases are TGTGCCAGCAGCCGACGCTCATCGCGGCAGGAGAACACTGAAGCTTTCTTT.

This clonotype was observed many times. The CDR3 region has the DNA TGTGCCAGCAGCGGCACTAGCGGGGGTGGCATTCAGTACTTC. This gives the protein CASSGTSGGGIQYF. V and J are TRBV3-1 and TRBJ2-4, with 11 bases matching TRBD2. The CDR3 has 14 amino acids. Germline values: CDR1 LGHDT, CDR2 YNNKEL (reference sequence). Germline trimming cut 5 bases from V and 9 bases from J; bases unmatched to any gene: 6.

This CDR3 is CASSLASGGGYNEQFF. DNA of the CDR3: TGTGCCAGCAGCTTAGCATCAGGGGGCGGCTACAATGAGCAGTTCTTC. The chain recombines TRBV7-9 with TRBJ2-7, with TRBD1 matching over 8 bases. The J call may be incorrect, as the DNA end agrees better with TRBJ2-1. The CDR3 spans 16 residues. Germline V lookup: CDR1 SEHNR, CDR2 FQNEAQ (reference sequence).

With respect to this clonotype: A much bigger clone sits one base away, suggesting this may be a read error. The rearrangement links TRBV12-3 or TRBV12-4 to TRBJ2-3; no clear D. The V end was cut by 6 bases, the J end by 4 bases, with 11 bases between. CDR3 length: 13 residues. The CDR3 bases are TGTGCCAGCAGACCCTACTCCGCAGATACGCAGTATTTT. This codes for CASRPYSADTQYF.

As to this clonotype: The conserved closing phenylalanine or tryptophan is absent in this CDR3, likely reflecting a read error. V is TRBV12-3 or TRBV12-4 and J is TRBJ1-2; D perhaps matches TRBD1 (6 bases). This CDR3 is built from 13 residues. V was trimmed by 3 bases and J by 6 bases, leaving 11 bases between them. CDR3 bases: TGTGCCAGCAGTTTGTTTCAGGGGAATGGCTACACCCTC. Protein sequence: CASSLFQGNGYTL.

In its sample, this clonotype was seen once. Here the CDR3 DNA reads TGTGCCAGCAGCTCTCTAGCTACCCCCCTCTACGAGCAGTACGTC. Amino acid sequence: CASSSLATPLYEQYV. The gene calls are TRBV7-2 and TRBJ2-5, with D possibly matching TRBD2 (5 bases). The J call is doubtful: the DNA matches TRBJ2-7 better. There are 15 residues in the CDR3. Germline CDR1 reads SGHTA; CDR2 reads FQGNSA.

Details on this clonotype: The germline gene is not matched at one end of the junction; a read error may be the cause. V and J are TRBV3-1 and TRBJ2-7, with 7 bases matching TRBD2. This CDR3 spans 16 amino acids. Germline loops: CDR1 LGHDT, CDR2 YNNKEL (reference sequence). The CDR3, as DNA: TGCGCCAGCAGCCAAGCCCTAGCGGCTACCTCCTACGAGCAGTACTTC. This codes for CASSQALAATSYEQYF.

The rearrangement uses TRBV12-3 or TRBV12-4 and TRBJ2-4, with D unclear. CDR3 size: 13 residues. V was pared by 3 bases and J by 15 bases, with 18 bases between. The CDR3 nucleotides are TGTGCCAGCAGTTTTCGACCTGATATCCTTCTGTACTTC. This translates into CASSFRPDILLYF.

The genes are TRBV5-1 and TRBJ2-6; no definite D call. The CDR3 contains 14 residues. Trimming stripped 0 bases from V and 2 bases from J, with 3 bases between. The germline V gene has CDR1 SGHRS and CDR2 YFSETQ. The chain's CDR3 is CASSLEPGANVLTF. CDR3 sequence (DNA): TGCGCCAGCAGCTTGGAACCTGGGGCCAACGTCCTGACTTTC.

In this sample, this clonotype turned up once. This chain joins TRBV6-1 and TRBJ2-1; D not certain. With 8 bases removed from V and 16 bases from J, the gap between germline ends came to 15 bases. This CDR3 has 10 residues. CDR1 and CDR2 from the germline V gene are MNHNS and SASEGT. CDR3 sequence (DNA): TGTGCCAGCGGATACAATGAGCTTTTCTTC. Amino acids: CASGYNELFF.